Shown below are 28 T cell receptor beta chains from a single sample sequenced in a study of shared clonotypes between healthy human individuals. Profiling relied on immunoSEQ multiplex PCR, and the TCRdb table lists in-frame clones only, not all of them. Here the sample spans over 2 million clones, 85% to 95% being singletons. The specimen sequenced was naive CD4+ T cells sorted from blood. As to subset: CD45RA+ positively selected. These receptors were taken from a young man in good health.

V and J are TRBV6-1 and TRBJ2-5; D may match TRBD1 or TRBD2 (5 bases each). This CDR3 comprises 16 residues. Per the germline V gene, CDR1 is MNHNS and CDR2 is SASEGT. The germline V and J ends were trimmed by 0 bases and 2 bases, with 13 bases remaining between them. The CDR3 here is CASSEAWGSHQETQYF. DNA for the CDR3: TGTGCCAGCAGTGAAGCGTGGGGGTCCCATCAAGAGACCCAGTACTTC.

Details on this clone: Other DNA sequences within the sample encode an identical CDR3. The V call is TRBV18, the J call TRBJ2-7; D might be TRBD1 or TRBD2, each matching 5 bases. The CDR3 is made up of 14 amino acids. Between the trimmed V and J ends, which lost 1 base and 3 bases, there was a span of 10 bases. CDR1 and CDR2 (germline): KGHSH, LQKENI. This CDR3 is CASSPLPGSYEQYF. The CDR3 bases are TGTGCCAGCTCACCACTTCCAGGGAGCTACGAGCAGTACTTC.

V is TRBV21-1 and J is TRBJ1-5; the table's D call, TRBD1, has no DNA check behind it. TRBV21-1 is tagged as a pseudogene. This CDR3 comprises 16 residues. CDR3 amino acids: CASGGSKGHPLRPQHF. Here the CDR3 DNA reads TGTGCCAGCGGGGGCTCTAAGGGACACCCCTTACGGCCCCAGCATTTT.

For this clone: The identical CDR3 is also encoded by other nucleotide sequences in the sample. The rearrangement links TRBV7-8 to TRBJ1-5; D remains unclear. The V gene's germline CDR1 is SGHVS and CDR2 FQNEAQ. V gave up 0 bases and J gave up 5 bases, with 2 bases separating them. The CDR3 is 12 amino acids. CDR3 sequence reads: CASSLAHQPQHF. The CDR3 DNA follows: TGTGCCAGCAGCTTAGCCCATCAGCCCCAGCATTTT.

This chain's CDR3 is CATDAREYNEQFF. The CDR3 DNA sequence: TGTGCCACCGACGCCCGGGAATACAATGAGCAGTTCTTC. This chain joins TRBV7-9 and TRBJ2-1; a possible D gene is TRBD2 (5 bases). This CDR3 has 13 amino acids. Germline V gives CDR1 SEHNR, CDR2 FQNEAQ (reference sequence). V lost 10 bases, J lost 4 bases, and 14 bases lay in between.

The chain has TRBV10-3 and TRBJ1-2; TRBD1 aligns across 10 bases. Trimming at V came to 4 bases and at J to 7 bases, leaving 9 bases not matched to a gene. CDR1 ENHRY and CDR2 SYGVKD come from the germline V gene. The CDR3 is 15 amino acids. CDR3 sequence (DNA): TGTGCCATCAGTGGTCCCGGGACAGGGGCAGGTGGCTACACCTTC. It codes for CAISGPGTGAGGYTF.

J is TRBJ1-3 and V is TRBV7-9, with TRBD1 matching over 11 bases. The CDR3 is 16 residues long. Germline CDR1 and CDR2: SEHNR and FQNEAQ (reference sequence). J was trimmed by 3 bases and V by 5 bases; bases with no gene match: 6. CDR3 loop: CASSAGQGAGGNTIYF. CDR3 DNA sequence: TGTGCCAGCAGCGCCGGACAGGGGGCAGGTGGAAACACCATATATTTT.

This clone was counted a single time. The chain is built from TRBV5-1 and TRBJ2-3; D call uncertain. V was trimmed by 4 bases and J by 0 bases, leaving 6 bases between them. This CDR3 spans 13 amino acids. Germline V lookup: CDR1 SGHRS, CDR2 YFSETQ. The CDR3: CASSGQSTDTQYF. The CDR3 DNA is TGCGCCAGCAGCGGCCAGAGCACAGATACGCAGTATTTT.

V and J are TRBV5-1 and TRBJ2-3; 7 bases match TRBD1. Germline trimming cut 4 bases from V and 0 bases from J; bases unmatched to any gene: 5. CDR1 is SGHRS, CDR2 YFSETQ, per germline. The CDR3 has 15 residues. In DNA, the CDR3 is TGCGCCAGCAGCCGGCGGACAGGTAGCACAGATACGCAGTATTTT. Translated, it gives CASSRRTGSTDTQYF.

The chain uses TRBV30 and TRBJ2-7; D might be TRBD1 (5 bases). CDR3 length: 11 residues. V was pared by 3 bases and J by 5 bases, with 8 bases between. From germline, CDR1 is GTSNPN and CDR2 SVGIG (reference sequence). CDR3 protein: CAWSARDEQYF. The CDR3 nucleotides are TGTGCCTGGAGCGCCAGGGACGAGCAGTACTTC.

The count of this clone is one. The chain couples TRBV11-2 to TRBJ2-5; D is unresolved. Germline-derived CDR1 and CDR2 are SGHAT and FQNNGV. Trimming shortened V by 2 bases and J by 6 bases, and 7 bases separated the two germline ends. The length of the CDR3 is 12 residues. CDR3 in DNA: TGTGCCAGCAGCTTATCCGGACAGACCCAGTACTTC. Protein sequence: CASSLSGQTQYF.

This clone was recorded once. The V call is TRBV5-1, the J call TRBJ2-1; 10 bases match TRBD2. CDR1 and CDR2 (germline): SGHRS, YFSETQ. The CDR3 has 16 amino acids. Trimming cost V 5 bases and J 6 bases; bases outside gene matches: 11. The CDR3 DNA reads as TGCGCCAGCAGTTTCAAAGGGCTAGCGGGAGTCAATGAGCAGTTCTTC. Protein product: CASSFKGLAGVNEQFF.

The chain has TRBV6-5 and TRBJ1-1, with D possibly matching TRBD1 (6 bases). This CDR3 has 16 residues. The germline V gene encodes CDR1 MNHEY and CDR2 SVGAGI. Trimming took 2 bases from V and 3 from J, leaving 16 bases between them. The CDR3 DNA reads TGTGCCAGCAGTTACACGGATGCGAGGGGGGACACTGAAGCTTTCTTT. Translated: CASSYTDARGDTEAFF.

The rearrangement links TRBV6-4 to TRBJ2-1, with 9 nucleotides matching TRBD2. Germline trimming cut 4 bases from V and 6 bases from J; bases unmatched to any gene: 7. Germline V gene sequence: CDR1 MRHNA, CDR2 SNTAGT. The length of the CDR3 is 15 residues. The CDR3 loop reads CASSVLAGMFNEQFF. CDR3 in DNA: TGTGCCAGCAGTGTCCTAGCGGGGATGTTCAATGAGCAGTTCTTC.

The chain recombines TRBV30 with TRBJ1-4, with TRBD1 as a possible D gene (5 bases). Trimming pared 2 bases from V and 5 bases from J, leaving 12 bases between. The CDR3 sequence is 14 residues long. Per the germline V gene, CDR1 is GTSNPN and CDR2 is SVGIG (reference sequence). In DNA form, the CDR3 reads TGTGCCTGGAGTAGGGGACGGGGGAATGAAAAACTGTTTTTT. This sequence encodes CAWSRGRGNEKLFF.

The CDR3 spells CASSSASGGYGYTF. In DNA, the CDR3 is TGTGCCAGCAGCTCCGCCTCAGGTGGCTATGGCTACACCTTC. The genes are TRBV2 and TRBJ1-2; D uncertain. Trimming pared 6 bases from V and 4 bases from J, leaving 15 bases between. CDR1 and CDR2 from the germline V gene are SNHLY and FYNNEI. This CDR3 comprises 14 residues.

With regard to this clone: Within the sample, other DNA sequences also encode this same CDR3. The chain recombines TRBV11-2 with TRBJ2-5; TRBD2 matches at 7 bases. The germline V gene encodes CDR1 SGHAT and CDR2 FQNNGV. The CDR3 extends over 14 amino acids. V lost 3 bases to trimming and J lost 1 base; unmatched junction nucleotides: 2. The CDR3 DNA reads as TGTGCCAGCAGCTTGGGGACTATCCAAGAGACCCAGTACTTC. Amino acid sequence: CASSLGTIQETQYF. The full variable domain, rest sourced from reference TRBV11-2 and TRBJ2-5, is EAGVAQSPRYKIIEKRQSVAFWCNPISGHATLYWYQQILGQGPKLLIQFQNNGVVDDSQLPKDRFSAERLKGVDSTLKIQPAKLEDSAVYLCASSLGTIQETQYFGPGTRLLVL.

This clone showed up just once. The chain carries TRBV5-4 and TRBJ2-3; 7 positions match TRBD2. Germline V gene sequence: CDR1 SGHNT, CDR2 YYREEE (reference sequence). There are 16 residues in the CDR3. Trimming took 0 bases from V and 1 from J; bases not matched to a gene: 5. CDR3 sequence (DNA): TGTGCCAGCAGCTTGGCCGGGGCGGGGGGCACAGATACGCAGTATTTT. It translates to CASSLAGAGGTDTQYF.

The CDR3 region is CASSSGAGEKLFF. CDR3 DNA: TGTGCCAGTAGTAGTGGAGCGGGCGAAAAACTGTTTTTT. This chain joins TRBV19 and TRBJ1-4; D remains unclear. The CDR3 totals 13 residues. Germline assignment: CDR1 LNHDA and CDR2 SQIVND (reference sequence). V was trimmed by 4 bases and J by 8 bases, leaving 11 bases between them.

The V and J genes are TRBV28 and TRBJ1-5, with D uncertain. Germline V CDR1 and CDR2: MDHEN, SYDVKM. Trimming shortened V by 2 bases and J by 3 bases, and 8 bases separated the two germline ends. The CDR3 totals 14 residues. CDR3 sequence: CASSLPTYNQPQHF. In DNA, the CDR3 is TGTGCCAGCAGTTTACCGACTTACAATCAGCCCCAGCATTTT. Supplemented by reference TRBV28 and TRBJ1-5, the full variable domain reads DVKVTQSSRYLVKRTGEKVFLECVQDMDHENMFWYRQDPGLGLRLIYFSYDVKMKEKGDIPEGYSVSREKKERFSLILESASTNQTSMYLCASSLPTYNQPQHFGDGTRLSIL.

The V gene is TRBV28, the J gene TRBJ1-5; 8 bases line up with TRBD1. Germline V gene data show CDR1 as MDHEN and CDR2 as SYDVKM. J was trimmed by 0 bases and V by 4 bases; bases with no gene match: 8. The CDR3 sequence is 17 residues long. CDR3 protein: CASSSGTGPYSNQPQHF. CDR3 sequence (DNA): TGTGCCAGCAGTTCCGGGACAGGACCGTATAGCAATCAGCCCCAGCATTTT.

The chain carries TRBV18 and TRBJ2-5; perhaps TRBD1 as D (6 bases). The CDR3 sequence is 14 residues long. V dropped 3 bases and J dropped 4 bases, with 12 bases sitting between them. In germline, CDR1 is KGHSH, CDR2 LQKENI. DNA of the CDR3: TGTGCCAGCTCACCGGGGGCCCTGGGAGAGACCCAGTACTTC. Translation: CASSPGALGETQYF. The entire variable domain, with the rest obtained from reference TRBV18 and TRBJ2-5, is as follows: NAGVMQNPRHLVRRRGQEARLRCSPMKGHSHVYWYRQLPEEGLKFMVYLQKENIIDESGMPKERFSAEFPKEGPSILRIQQVVRGDSAAYFCASSPGALGETQYFGPGTRLLVL.

The chain carries TRBV10-3 and TRBJ1-5, with a possible D match to TRBD1 (6 bases). This CDR3 is built from 14 residues. The ends were cut back, 6 bases at V and 1 base at J, with 10 bases in the middle. Germline loops: CDR1 ENHRY, CDR2 SYGVKD. CDR3 DNA sequence: TGTGCCATCAGCCCAGGGGCGAGCAATCAGCCCCAGCATTTT. It encodes CAISPGASNQPQHF.

This rearrangement joins TRBV7-2 to TRBJ2-3; TRBD2 matches 11 bases. The CDR3 covers 16 residues. CDR1 SGHTA and CDR2 FQGNSA come from the germline V gene. Written as DNA, the CDR3 is TGTGCGGCGACTAGCGGGGCGTCCCCTAGCACAGATACGCAGTATTTT. Translated: CAATSGASPSTDTQYF.

The chain joins TRBV5-4 to TRBJ2-3; D call uncertain. Trimming shortened V by 4 bases and J by 3 bases, and 9 bases separated the two germline ends. The CDR3 loop spans 13 amino acids. Per the germline V gene, CDR1 is SGHNT and CDR2 is YYREEE (reference sequence). CDR3 residues: CASSTGSTDTQYF. The CDR3 nucleotides are TGTGCCAGCAGCACTGGCTCGACAGATACGCAGTATTTT.

The chain carries TRBV10-1 and TRBJ2-5; unclear D gene. The CDR3 has 13 residues. V was cut by 4 bases and J by 5 bases, with 11 bases left in between. Germline V CDR1 and CDR2: WNHNN, SYGVQD (reference sequence). The CDR3 here is CASSAFGRETQYF. CDR3 bases: TGCGCCAGCAGTGCTTTCGGCCGGGAGACCCAGTACTTC.

The rearrangement joins TRBV4-1 to TRBJ2-5; 9 bases are shared with TRBD1. The end of the DNA aligns better with TRBJ2-7, so the J call may be wrong. Germline V gene sequence: CDR1 MGHRA, CDR2 YSYEKL. The CDR3 consists of 16 residues. The CDR3 bases are TGCGCCAGCAGCCACCCCGCCGGGACAGGGTCCTACGAGCAGTACTTC. Translated, it gives CASSHPAGTGSYEQYF.

V gene TRBV5-4 combines with J gene TRBJ2-7, with TRBD1 identical over 9 bases. Germline V gene data show CDR1 as SGHNT and CDR2 as YYREEE (reference sequence). V shed 7 bases, J shed 5 bases, and the junction held 7 bases outside the gene matches. The CDR3 length is 13 residues. CDR3 bases: TGTGCCAGCCGGGAACAGGGGGCCGACGAGCAGTACTTC. Amino acids: CASREQGADEQYF.